The rows below give T cell receptor beta chains drawn from one sample of a study of cytomegalovirus exposure and HLA in healthy donors. Profiled with immunoSEQ multiplex PCR; TCRdb holds only in-frame clones, not every one. Of around 100,000 clones listed, 70% were seen once; the top ten hold about a tenth. Sequencing was carried out using PBMCs. The receptors come from a man aged 35-49 years in good health and CMV-seropositive. Both conserved end residues are part of each CDR3. The D gene is left open where the match is weak. Only some rows state a clone size, as once, few, many or a class for expanded clones.

V	J	size	D	CDR3	DNA
TRBV5-1	TRBJ2-2	few	TRBD1	CASSSGQGFTGELFF	TGCGCCAGCAGCTCCGGACAGGGGTTCACCGGGGAGCTGTTTTTT
TRBV6-5	TRBJ1-5	once	TRBD1	CASRATGAGNQPQHF	TGTGCCAGCAGGGCCACAGGGGCGGGCAATCAGCCCCAGCATTTT
TRBV5-6	TRBJ2-5	-	-	CASSLANQETQYF	TGTGCCAGCAGCTTGGCCAACCAAGAGACCCAGTACTTC
TRBV6-4	TRBJ2-1	few	-	CASSDSSEDEQFF	TGTGCCAGCAGTGACTCGAGCGAGGATGAGCAGTTCTTC
TRBV29-1	TRBJ2-2	-	TRBD1	CSAREPGQTNTGELFF	TGCAGCGCACGGGAACCGGGACAGACGAACACCGGGGAGCTGTTTTTT
TRBV7-3	TRBJ2-7	-	TRBD1	CASTPIGDSSYEQYF	TGTGCCAGCACCCCGATCGGGGACAGTTCCTACGAGCAGTACTTC
TRBV2	TRBJ1-2	-	-	CASSVSDYGYTF	TGTGCCAGCAGTGTTTCGGACTATGGCTACACCTTC
TRBV6-6	TRBJ1-4	once	-	CASSYDRRNEKLFF	TGTGCCAGCAGTTACGATCGGAGGAATGAAAAACTGTTTTTT
TRBV15	TRBJ1-1	-	-	CATSRAYTEAFF	TGTGCCACCAGCAGAGCCTACACTGAAGCTTTCTTT
TRBV2	TRBJ2-1	-	-	CASRFPGSGNEQFF	TGTGCCAGCAGGTTCCCAGGGTCGGGCAATGAGCAGTTCTTC
TRBV9	TRBJ2-7	-	TRBD2	CASSVDSSGIPVSEQYF	TGTGCCAGCAGCGTAGATAGTAGCGGGATTCCGGTAAGCGAGCAGTACTTC
TRBV4-1	TRBJ1-4	-	TRBD1	CASSQRGQPGEKLFF	TGCGCCAGCAGCCAACGGGGACAGCCTGGGGAAAAACTGTTTTTT
TRBV11-2	TRBJ2-1	-	TRBD2	CASSRTSGRTNNEQFF	TGTGCCAGCAGCCGGACTAGCGGGAGGACGAACAATGAGCAGTTCTTC
TRBV6-5	TRBJ1-5	once	-	CASSYSVNQPQHF	TGTGCCAGCAGTTATTCAGTCAATCAGCCCCAGCATTTT
TRBV2	TRBJ1-2	-	-	CASSVIQELFGYTF	TGTGCCAGCAGTGTAATACAGGAACTTTTTGGCTACACCTTC
TRBV2	TRBJ1-2	few	-	CASSEGQEGTF	TGTGCCAGCAGTGAGGGGCAGGAGGGAACCTTC
TRBV30	TRBJ2-7	once	-	CAWSATAYEQYF	TGTGCCTGGAGTGCTACGGCCTACGAGCAGTACTTC
TRBV5-1	TRBJ2-2	-	TRBD2	CASSRSGGNTGELFF	TGCGCCAGCAGCCGTAGCGGGGGAAACACCGGGGAGCTGTTTTTT
TRBV4-1	TRBJ2-2	-	TRBD2	CASSQLTSVPGELFF	TGCGCCAGCAGCCAGCTAACTAGCGTCCCCGGGGAGCTGTTTTTT
TRBV19	TRBJ1-1	few	-	CASSITGTEAFF	TGTGCCAGTAGTATAACGGGAACTGAAGCTTTCTTT
TRBV29-1	TRBJ2-3	few	-	CSVGELATDTQYF	TGCAGCGTTGGGGAGCTAGCGACAGATACGCAGTATTTT
TRBV28	TRBJ1-2	-	-	CASSFRGTGYTF	TGTGCCAGCAGTTTTAGGGGGACGGGCTACACCTTC